Listed here are 3 T cell receptor beta chains from one sample, sequenced in a study of T cell repertoires in cytomegalovirus infection. Each CDR3 protein is one row after TCRdb ran MiXCR on the reads. The profile covers fewer than 550,000 distinct CDR3 sequences, with around 10% appearing a single time and roughly 10% taken by the ten largest. What was sequenced was PBMCs. The receptors derive from a human donor in good health (CMV status not recorded). Some clones in this sample may be carry-over from other donors' samples.

This clonotype has at least ten counts. J is TRBJ1-5 and V is TRBV27, with a possible D match to TRBD1 (6 bases). Looked up from germline, CDR1 is MNHEY and CDR2 is SMNVEV (reference sequence). This CDR3 comprises 15 residues. Trimming took off 6 bases at V and 2 bases at J, with 14 bases between the two ends. CDR3 in amino acids: CASSPRGARNQPQHF. As DNA, the CDR3 is TGTGCCAGCAGCCCGCGGGGGGCGCGCAATCAGCCCCAGCATTTT.

This clonotype was recorded many times. The rearrangement links TRBV7-3 to TRBJ2-5; a possible D gene is TRBD2 (6 bases). CDR1 is SGHTA and CDR2 is FQGTGA in the germline V gene. The CDR3 contains 13 residues. Deletions cut 6 bases from V and 5 bases from J, with 13 bases between. The CDR3 reads CASSYGGLETQYF. For the CDR3, the DNA is TGTGCCAGCAGTTATGGAGGGTTGGAGACCCAGTACTTC.

The V call is TRBV7-9, the J call TRBJ1-1, with a tentative D call TRBD1 (5 bases). The CDR3 length is 13 residues. Germline assignment: CDR1 SEHNR and CDR2 FQNEAQ (reference sequence). The germline V and J ends were trimmed by 6 bases and 5 bases, with 13 bases remaining between them. The CDR3, as DNA: TGTGCCAGCAGGGTAAACGGGGGAACTGAAGCTTTCTTT. It codes for CASRVNGGTEAFF.